The clone carrying this T cell receptor (beta chain) has more than one count but fewer than ten. Its antigen is still unknown. Researchers ran the PCR with 60 Vbeta and 13 Jbeta primers. Only in-frame clones appear in the TCRdb table, and some are missing; sequencing was by immunoSEQ multiplex PCR. The sample holds 150,000 to 250,000 clones, about 80% seen once. The data were taken from a study of cytomegalovirus exposure and HLA in healthy donors. Whole-study context: Findings of an earlier analysis included 90 million to 120 million unique TCR beta sequences from 200 million or so T cells.

Trimming removed 0 bases at V and 4 bases at J, with 14 bases between. The germline V gene encodes CDR1 LNHNV and CDR2 YYDKDF (reference sequence). This CDR3 is 16 amino acids long. Study-level results: In a later analysis, DRB1 alleles had the most associated TCRs; HLA-C alleles the fewest.

This sequence originates from a woman in her 30s in good health and CMV-seropositive. What was sequenced was PBMCs. The V and J genes are TRBV15 and TRBJ2-3, with D perhaps matching TRBD2 (6 bases). This chain's CDR3 is CATSRDRRGDSDTQYF. In nucleotides, the CDR3 is TGTGCCACCAGCAGAGATAGGCGGGGAGATTCAGATACGCAGTATTTT.